This entry lists 17 T cell receptor beta chains sequenced from one sample in a study of T cell responses to AZD1222 COVID-19 vaccine. Method: immunoSEQ multiplex PCR; TCRdb's copy keeps in-frame clones and lacks some. The table lists 150,000 or so clones, approximately 94% of them singletons. Material: peripheral blood, obtained on day 0 of AZD1222 vaccination. These receptor sequences come from an adult in good health.

CDR3 loop: CSVAPLNTEAFF. CDR3 DNA: TGCAGCGTTGCCCCTCTGAACACTGAAGCTTTCTTT. The chain combines TRBV29-1 with TRBJ1-1; D not resolved. The V end was cut by 4 bases, the J end by 0 bases, with 6 bases between. Germline CDR1 SQVTM, CDR2 ANQGSEA. The CDR3 spans 12 residues.

This clone has a single count. The rearrangement joins TRBV15 to TRBJ1-6, with D perhaps TRBD1 (6 bases). This CDR3 is built from 16 residues. V lost 0 bases to trimming and J lost 7 bases, with 13 bases between them. Germline CDR1 is LNHNV and CDR2 is YYDKDF (reference sequence). CDR3 DNA: TGTGCCACCAGCAGAGACTGGGGGGCACCCAATTCACCCCTCCACTTT. Translation: CATSRDWGAPNSPLHF.

The rearrangement uses TRBV2 and TRBJ1-4, with 8 bases lining up with TRBD1. Trimming cost V 6 bases and J 7 bases; bases outside gene matches: 7. This CDR3 spans 14 amino acids. Per the germline V gene, CDR1 is SNHLY and CDR2 is FYNNEI. This CDR3 is CASRETGASEKLFF. The CDR3, as DNA: TGTGCCAGCAGGGAGACAGGGGCGAGTGAAAAACTGTTTTTT.

The chain couples TRBV5-4 to TRBJ1-2, with D perhaps TRBD1 (5 bases). This CDR3 is built from 16 residues. Trimming took off 4 bases at V and 5 bases at J, with 21 bases between the two ends. The germline V gene encodes CDR1 SGHNT and CDR2 YYREEE (reference sequence). CDR3 amino acids: CASSTAGPGLDYGYTF. The CDR3 nucleotides read TGTGCCAGCAGCACGGCGGGACCTGGCCTTGATTATGGCTACACCTTC.

As for this clone: Within the sample, other DNA sequences also encode this same CDR3. The chain combines TRBV4-2 with TRBJ2-7; TRBD1 is a possible D gene (5 bases). The germline V gene has CDR1 LGHNA and CDR2 YNFKEQ. V lost 0 bases and J 7 bases, leaving 10 bases between the germline ends. The CDR3 runs to 13 residues. The CDR3: CASSQDKGYEQYF. For the CDR3, the DNA is TGTGCCAGCAGCCAAGACAAGGGGTATGAGCAGTACTTC.

V and J are TRBV9 and TRBJ2-2, with a possible D match to TRBD1 (5 bases). This CDR3 has 14 residues. V lost 7 bases and J 3 bases, leaving 13 bases between the germline ends. CDR1 and CDR2 from the germline V gene are SGDLS and YYNGEE. CDR3 coding DNA: TGTGCCAGCCGCTCAAAAGGGGACACCGGGGAGCTGTTTTTT. Protein product: CASRSKGDTGELFF.

The CDR3: CASSQQWGDQPQHF. CDR3 DNA sequence: TGTGCCAGCAGCCAACAATGGGGGGATCAGCCCCAGCATTTT. The chain is built from TRBV28 and TRBJ1-5; a possible D gene is TRBD1 (5 bases). The V end was cut by 6 bases, the J end by 5 bases, with 14 bases between. Per the germline V gene, CDR1 is MDHEN and CDR2 is SYDVKM. This CDR3 region has 14 residues.

J is TRBJ1-5 and V is TRBV5-1, with D maybe TRBD1 (6 bases). The CDR3 consists of 15 residues. Germline V gene sequence: CDR1 SGHRS, CDR2 YFSETQ. Between the trimmed V and J ends, which lost 4 bases and 6 bases, there was a span of 17 bases. CDR3 coding DNA: TGCGCCAGCAGCCCTCGGGCAGGGGAGGGTCAGCCCCAGCATTTT. It encodes CASSPRAGEGQPQHF.

The chain joins TRBV28 to TRBJ1-1, with a weak D call TRBD1 (5 bases). The CDR3 has 13 amino acids. The V gene's germline CDR1 is MDHEN and CDR2 SYDVKM. Trimming removed 10 bases from V and 10 bases from J, with 22 bases in between. As DNA, the CDR3 is TGTGCCACTAGGCGGGGGAGCACCCTTTCAGCTTTCTTT. This gives the protein CATRRGSTLSAFF. The whole variable domain, remainder taken from reference TRBV28 and TRBJ1-1, is DVKVTQSSRYLVKRTGEKVFLECVQDMDHENMFWYRQDPGLGLRLIYFSYDVKMKEKGDIPEGYSVSREKKERFSLILESASTNQTSMYLCATRRGSTLSAFFGQGTRLTVV.

The V gene is TRBV3-1 (or the pseudogene TRBV3-2), the J gene TRBJ2-1; D uncertain. V dropped 1 base and J dropped 9 bases, with 4 bases sitting between them. The CDR3 totals 11 residues. In germline, CDR1 is LGHDT, CDR2 YNNKEL (reference sequence). The chain's CDR3 is CASSQGSEQFF. The CDR3 region has the DNA TGTGCCAGCAGCCAAGGGAGTGAGCAGTTCTTC.

CDR3 bases: TGTGCCTGGAGTCCCTCGACAGGAGGCGCTGAAGCTTTCTTT. Protein: CAWSPSTGGAEAFF. The chain employs TRBV30 and TRBJ1-1; D perhaps matches TRBD1 (6 bases). Per germline, CDR1 GTSNPN and CDR2 SVGIG (reference sequence). The CDR3 length is 14 residues. V was shortened by 2 bases and J by 6 bases, with 16 bases between the two germline ends. Based on the CDR3 plus reference TRBV30 and TRBJ1-1, the full variable domain is SQTIHQWPATLVQPVGSPLSLECTVEGTSNPNLYWYRQAAGRGLQLLFYSVGIGQISSEVPQNLSASRPQDRQFILSSKKLLLSDSGFYLCAWSPSTGGAEAFFGQGTRLTVV.

This chain connects TRBV7-2 to TRBJ1-6; weak D call: TRBD1 (5 bases). The V end was cut by 1 base, the J end by 6 bases, with 7 bases between. In germline, CDR1 is SGHTA, CDR2 FQGNSA. The CDR3 spans 14 residues. Here the CDR3 reads CASSLGQLNSPLHF. The CDR3 DNA reads as TGTGCCAGCAGCTTAGGACAGCTTAATTCACCCCTCCACTTT.

The genes are TRBV19 and TRBJ2-5; 11 positions agree with TRBD1. This CDR3 is built from 16 residues. Trimming at V came to 5 bases and at J to 4 bases, leaving 9 bases not matched to a gene. Germline CDR1 and CDR2: LNHDA and SQIVND (reference sequence). For the CDR3, the DNA is TGTGCCAGTAGTGGATCCGGGACAGGGGGTAGAGAGACCCAGTACTTC. Protein: CASSGSGTGGRETQYF.

Turning to this clone: At the DNA level, this CDR3 is encoded by other sequences in the same sample as well. The rearrangement links TRBV7-9 to TRBJ1-1; D remains unclear. CDR3 size: 14 residues. The ends were cut back, 3 bases at V and 3 bases at J, with 11 bases in the middle. CDR1 and CDR2 (germline): SEHNR, FQNEAQ (reference sequence). The CDR3 sequence is CASSLRVGDTEAFF. CDR3 in DNA: TGTGCCAGCAGCTTGAGGGTAGGAGACACTGAAGCTTTCTTT.

The rearrangement uses TRBV6-6 and TRBJ2-7, with 10 bases matching TRBD1. The germline CDR1 and CDR2 sequences are MNHNY and SVGAGI (reference sequence). This CDR3 has 16 amino acids. The J segment lost 1 base and the V segment lost 5 bases, leaving 8 bases of the junction unmatched. DNA for the CDR3: TGTGCCAGCAGTCGATCTCCGGGACAGGGGTCCTACGAGCAGTACTTC. The encoded protein is CASSRSPGQGSYEQYF.

The rearrangement uses TRBV7-3 and TRBJ2-1, with D uncertain. The CDR3 is 15 residues long. Germline V lookup: CDR1 SGHTA, CDR2 FQGTGA. Trimming took 5 bases from V and 2 from J, leaving 13 bases between them. CDR3 sequence (DNA): TGTGCCAGCAGCCCCATCGACGGCCCCTACAATGAGCAGTTCTTC. Protein product: CASSPIDGPYNEQFF.

V is TRBV12-3 or TRBV12-4 and J is TRBJ2-7, with D tentatively TRBD2 (5 bases). V was trimmed by 3 bases and J by 3 bases, leaving 6 bases between them. CDR3 length: 12 amino acids. DNA of the CDR3: TGTGCCAGCAGTTTGAGCGGCTACGAGCAGTACTTC. Its protein product is CASSLSGYEQYF.